Sequencing of this T cell receptor (beta chain) was carried out in a study of shared clonotypes between healthy human individuals (dated by TCRdb to 2018 to 2021). About the investigation overall: The cohort comprised two women and a few men aged 18 to 49 years. For each donor, three plates each were used for CD4 naive and CD4 memory, two plates were used for CD8 naive, and one plate was used for CD8 memory. To estimate repertoire size and how much clonotype sharing occurs between individuals, the study deeply sequenced the blood TCR repertoires of roughly 5 healthy adults. Libraries were prepared and TCR repertoires were sequenced by different laboratories using diverse techniques, in order to increase sequencing depth and limit assay-specific biases. Between about 0.8 and 9 billion PBMCs per donor were obtained by leukapheresis. The full study reports these points: Even with the large sequencing depth, rarefaction of the sorted-subset datasets indicated that sequencing was incomplete. The genetic and exposure-history diversity represented was limited by the small number of donors. Sampling was limited to blood, and TCR repertoires in tissue likely differ from TCR repertoires in blood. Compared with non-shared clonotypes, clonotypes shared by all four sorted-subset donors had higher generation probabilities. Approximately 5% of naive CD4, 3.5% of naive CD8, 2.3% of memory CD4, and about 0.4% of memory CD8 clonotypes were shared across a few donors. Pairwise subsampling led to the expectation that sequencing depth would affect the degree of clonotype sharing among donors. Larger estimated clonotype richness was generally found for naive subsets than for memory subsets.

Note on this clone: Its antigen specificity is not known. Base-call qualities are not available, and no considerably larger clone is one nucleotide away.

The donors were healthy, HIV-negative adults with no recently reported acute infections or vaccinations. All donors were Caucasian adults living in Nashville, Tennessee, USA. CD4+ T cells were enriched by magnetic negative selection; naive cells were then positively selected on CD45RA, and the negative fraction formed the memory subset. Blood was collected by leukapheresis, and PBMCs were isolated by Ficoll-Histopaque density gradient centrifugation and then cryopreserved in liquid nitrogen vapor phase. Analytical flow cytometry was used to check the purity and quantity of every magnetically sorted T cell population. Genomic DNA was isolated from every sorted fraction and measured by UV absorbance on a Nanodrop 2000c. Using the deep immunoSEQ assay, multiplex PCR amplified TCR CDR3 regions from genomic DNA. Genomic DNA extracted from each cell subset was distributed evenly over all wells of several immunoSEQ 96-well plates, and each plate served as one replicate. Each replicate PCR for sorted subsets received about 180 ng genomic DNA, equal to tens of thousands of T cell genomes. Purified libraries were measured with a Qubit 3.0 fluorometer, size-checked on a Bioanalyzer 2100, and measured again with the KAPA Library Quantification kit. Each immunoSEQ 96-well plate was sequenced on its own single-read 150-cycle Illumina NextSeq 550 flow cell. The paper's processing steps were these. Because the immunoSEQ output held only junctional sequences and lacked quality scores, the filtering could not match the filtering applied to full-length reads. Sequences were annotated with PyIR, a Python wrapper for IgBLAST v1.9, and V/J genes and CDR3 were assigned using IMGT germline references. Reads were removed for weak V/J assignments (E-value above 1e-6), missing CDR3, stop codons, out-of-frame junctions, or ambiguous translated residues. V3J clonotypes were defined as sequences sharing the same inferred V gene, J gene, and CDR3 amino acid sequence. The percentage overlap between two repertoires was calculated by dividing the number of shared unique clonotypes by the size of the smaller repertoire. Three approaches were used to assess repertoire richness: RTK rarefaction, the Chao1 estimator, and Recon v2.1 estimates of unobserved clonotypes. Generation probabilities were computed with OLGA for all TCRbeta clonotypes obtained by the gDNA method from four donors. In its TCRdb copy, this immuneACCESS table keeps in-frame sequences only and misses some clones. Where compared with another copy, unresolved V genes explain less than half of these, and the others have no known cause. The DNA was the basis for D and trimming; V, J and clone size are from that table. This sample has about 1.1 million clones in its table, and 70% to 80% of those were observed once. Over 0.8% of the sample lies in the top ten.

The V end gives up 3 bases and the J end 0 bases, leaving 6 bases in the junction not matched to a gene. CDR1 and CDR2, per the germline V gene, are SNHLY and FYNNEI. The CDR3 goes from the cysteine to the phenylalanine over 17 residues. Only CDR3 DNA remains: 51 bases, in frame from the first base. Source material: memory CD4+ T cells from PBMCs. This specimen's cell subset or site label, interpreted: CD45RA-negative fraction. This TCR came from a man aged 18 to 30 in good health. Some clones in this sample may be carry-over from other donors' samples. The chain is encoded by TRBV2 joined to TRBJ2-7, and 12 bases in between align with TRBD2. The DNA sequence is given as TGTGCCAGCAGTGACACTAGCGGGAGGACGAGCTCCTACGAGCAGTACTTC. This codes for CASSDTSGRTSSYEQYF.